A selection of T cell receptor beta chains follows, all from one sample in a study of early T cells in non-severe SARS-CoV-2 infection. TCRdb used MiXCR to reprocess the 5' RACE reads, holding one entry per CDR3 protein. The sample shows approximately 65,000 distinct CDR3 sequences, about an eighth of them seen only once. Sequencing was done on a sample of whole blood. The source of these receptors is an adult who was a healthcare worker with PCR-confirmed SARS-CoV-2 infection or an uninfected control (not recorded which). Both conserved end residues are part of each CDR3. D genes are given only for firm matches. The size field is filled for only some rows; it gives once, few, many or a size class.

D: .
V: TRBV29-1
J: TRBJ1-3
size: .
DNA: TGCAGCGTTGAAGGCGGTGGAAACACCATATATTTT
CDR3: CSVEGGGNTIYF

D: TRBD1
V: TRBV7-6
J: TRBJ2-1
size: many
DNA: TGTGCCAGCACCATGGGGACAGGGGCTGATGAGCAGTTCTTC
CDR3: CASTMGTGADEQFF

D: .
V: TRBV7-6
J: TRBJ1-1
size: .
DNA: TGTGCCAGCAGCTCCTCGCCCGGGGAAAACACTGAAGCTTTCTTT
CDR3: CASSSSPGENTEAFF

D: TRBD2
V: TRBV5-1
J: TRBJ2-1
size: .
DNA: TGCGCCAGCAGCGGGACGGGGACTACCCACAATGAGCAGTTCTTC
CDR3: CASSGTGTTHNEQFF

D: .
V: TRBV20-1
J: TRBJ1-5
size: .
DNA: TGCAGTGCTAGAGCTGGAGGCGGGTATAGCAATCAGCCCCAGCATTTT
CDR3: CSARAGGGYSNQPQHF

D: TRBD2
V: TRBV4-2
J: TRBJ2-3
size: many
DNA: TGTGCCAGCAGCCAAGCGGGGGGAAGGGCCTCCACAGATACGCAGTATTTT
CDR3: CASSQAGGRASTDTQYF

D: .
V: TRBV6-5
J: TRBJ1-1
size: .
DNA: TGTGCCAGCTCGGGGGGCAGAGCAGCTGAAGCTTTCTTT
CDR3: CASSGGRAAEAFF

D: .
V: TRBV5-4
J: TRBJ2-3
size: .
DNA: TGTGCCAGCAGCTCGTCAGGGGCCCTCACAGATACGCAGTATTTT
CDR3: CASSSSGALTDTQYF

D: TRBD2
V: TRBV4-3
J: TRBJ2-3
size: .
DNA: TGCGCCAGCAGGCAAAACCCAGCGGGGGCCCCGGATGATACGCAGTATTTT
CDR3: CASRQNPAGAPDDTQYF

D: TRBD1
V: TRBV10-3
J: TRBJ2-7
size: many
DNA: TGTGCCATCAGTGCCAGGGGGCAAGACGAGCAGTACTTC
CDR3: CAISARGQDEQYF

D: .
V: TRBV7-9
J: TRBJ1-2
size: few
DNA: TGTGCCAGCAGCTTCATGGGGAAGGATGGCTACACCTTC
CDR3: CASSFMGKDGYTF